The present T cell receptor beta chain was sequenced within a study of T-cell memory formation after mild COVID-19 (dated by TCRdb to the early 2020s). About the investigation overall: TCR sequence clusters from the two donors were found to be largely donor specific. The cohort was made up of two young adult volunteers, one female and one male, who were previously healthy. In a couple of donors, T-cell clones that expanded and contracted after mild COVID-19 were followed by sequencing TCRalpha and TCRbeta repertoires longitudinally. General findings and caveats noted by the study authors: Contracting CD4+ clones were located mainly in the CM and EM memory subsets, whereas CD8+ clones were found to be enriched in EMRA. SARS-CoV-2 specificity of the second-wave clones peaking on day 37 was not confirmed. From day 15 to 85, contracting clones showed balanced CD4/CD8 phenotypes, whereas a second wave of clones that expanded from day 15 to 37 leaned towards CD4+. Some responding clones were detected in pre-infection memory, which suggested that pre-existing cross-reactive memory T cells had joined the SARS-CoV-2 response. Only a couple of mild cases were covered by the study, and larger cohorts that include severe cases with pre-infection samples were considered necessary.

Ficoll-Paque density gradient centrifugation was used to isolate PBMCs. Sequences MNHEY (CDR1) and SVGEGT (CDR2) are obtained from the germline V gene. The CDR3 spans 15 residues, from the cysteine through the phenylalanine. Kept here is only the CDR3 DNA, which spans 45 bases and is read in frame from base 1. V and J lose 8 bases and 2 bases, and a span of 17 bases separates them. Comment on this clonotype: No antigen is known for it. The sample holds no much larger clone one base away, and base qualities are not on file.

TCRdb lists the instrument as Illumina NovaSeq 6000. cDNA libraries for TCRalpha and TCRbeta were prepared by 5'RACE using constant-segment primers, with sample barcodes and unique molecular identifiers added. Trizol reagent was used to extract RNA from every sample. The libraries were amplified in two PCR steps, and the second step added a second sample barcode and Illumina TruSeq adapters. Libraries were sequenced on an Illumina NovaSeq with 2 x 150 bp paired-end reads. The authors processed their data as follows. Demultiplexing of reads and collapsing into UMI-guided consensus sequences were performed with migec v1.2.7. Using mixcr v2.1.11, the UMI consensuses were aligned to TRA and TRB V and J templates and assembled into clonotypes. A clonotype was counted as expanded or contracted only if both edgeR and NoisET called the change significant, with noise models trained on biological replicates. For edgeR calls, the thresholds were a false discovery rate-adjusted p below 0.01 and a log2 fold-change of 1. As an exploratory analysis of dynamics, max-normalized trajectories of the 1000 most abundant clonotypes were examined by PCA with hierarchical clustering. Separately sequenced CD4+ and CD8+ repertoires were used to assign the CD4 or CD8 phenotype of responding clones. The raw public data were reprocessed by TCRdb itself: fastp quality trimming at Q25, MiXCR clonotype calling, in-frame beta chains only. Identical CDR3 proteins give one entry, which carries the most common genes and DNA. For this entry, the V and J calls and clone size follow TCRdb and not the study's own pipeline. Within this sample are 140,000 or so distinct CDR3 sequences, with 15% to 20% of them counted one time only. Around 2% of the sample goes to the ten largest clones.

This chain joins TRBV6-2 or TRBV6-3 to TRBJ2-3; matching of 6 bases hints at TRBD1 as the D gene. This receptor was taken from an adult woman who had mild COVID-19 (a few samples of this study predate the infection). The sample titles of this study are shuffled in the database, so cell type and time point are left out; the donor was told from shared clones. Sequencing was done on a sample of PBMCs or a T cell subset sorted from them (not recorded which). The base sequence is TGTGCCAGCGACATACAGGGTCTATACACAGATACGCAGTATTTT. This encodes CASDIQGLYTDTQYF.